This T cell receptor (beta chain) was observed in a study of T cell responses to AZD1222 COVID-19 vaccine. The CDR3 totals 15 residues. The ends were cut back, 7 bases at V and 0 bases at J, with 15 bases in the middle. Looked up from germline, CDR1 is LNHDA and CDR2 is SQIVND (reference sequence). Here immunoSEQ multiplex PCR was the method, and the copy in TCRdb shows in-frame clones only, minus some. Here the sample spans some 190,000 clones, 85% to 95% being singletons. This rearrangement joins TRBV19 to TRBJ1-1; D is unresolved. The sequence derives from an adult in good health. Sequenced material: peripheral blood, taken on day 0 of AZD1222 vaccination. In DNA form, the CDR3 reads TGTGCCAGTACCTCTTTGGGTAGATTGAACACTGAAGCTTTCTTT. Protein sequence: CASTSLGRLNTEAFF.